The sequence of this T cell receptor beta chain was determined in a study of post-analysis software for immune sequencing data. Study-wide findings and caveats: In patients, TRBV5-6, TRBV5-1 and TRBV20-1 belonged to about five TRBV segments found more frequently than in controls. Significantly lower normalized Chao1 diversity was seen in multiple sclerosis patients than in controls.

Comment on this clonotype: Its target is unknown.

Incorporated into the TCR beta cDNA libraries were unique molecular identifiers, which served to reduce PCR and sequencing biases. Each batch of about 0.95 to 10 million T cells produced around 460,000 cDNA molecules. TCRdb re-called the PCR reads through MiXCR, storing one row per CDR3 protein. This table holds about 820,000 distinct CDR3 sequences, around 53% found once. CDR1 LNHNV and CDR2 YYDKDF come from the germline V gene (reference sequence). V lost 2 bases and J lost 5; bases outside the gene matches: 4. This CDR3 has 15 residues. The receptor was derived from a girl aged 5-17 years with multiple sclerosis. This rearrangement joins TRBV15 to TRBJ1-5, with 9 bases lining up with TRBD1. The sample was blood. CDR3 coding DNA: TGTGCCACCAGCAGAATCGGACAGGGGTATCAGCCCCAGCATTTT. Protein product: CATSRIGQGYQPQHF.